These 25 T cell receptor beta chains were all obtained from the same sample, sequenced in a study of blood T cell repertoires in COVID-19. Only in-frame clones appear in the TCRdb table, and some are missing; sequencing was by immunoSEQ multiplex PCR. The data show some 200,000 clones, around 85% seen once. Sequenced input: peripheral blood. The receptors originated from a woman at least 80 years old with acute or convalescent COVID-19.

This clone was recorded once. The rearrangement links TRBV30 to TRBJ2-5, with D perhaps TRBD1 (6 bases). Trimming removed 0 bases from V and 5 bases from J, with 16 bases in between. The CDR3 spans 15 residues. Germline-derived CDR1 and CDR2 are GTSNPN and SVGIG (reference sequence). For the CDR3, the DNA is TGTGCCTGGAGTGTACAGGCTGGGACATGGGAGACCCAGTACTTC. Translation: CAWSVQAGTWETQYF. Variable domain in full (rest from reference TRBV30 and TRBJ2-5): SQTIHQWPATLVQPVGSPLSLECTVEGTSNPNLYWYRQAAGRGLQLLFYSVGIGQISSEVPQNLSASRPQDRQFILSSKKLLLSDSGFYLCAWSVQAGTWETQYFGPGTRLLVL.

CDR3 nucleotide sequence: TGTGCCAGCAGCTTAGGCAGGGAGGAAAACACCATATATTTT. Protein product: CASSLGREENTIYF. The chain employs TRBV7-2 and TRBJ1-3, with D tentatively TRBD1 (5 bases). Germline loops: CDR1 SGHTA, CDR2 FQGNSA. The V and J ends lost 1 base and 6 bases respectively, with 10 bases between them. The CDR3 length is 14 residues.

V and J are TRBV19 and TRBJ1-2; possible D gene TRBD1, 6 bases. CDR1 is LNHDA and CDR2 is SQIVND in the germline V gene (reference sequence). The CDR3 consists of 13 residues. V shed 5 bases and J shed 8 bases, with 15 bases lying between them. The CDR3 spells CASSLQGTHGYTF. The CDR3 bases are TGTGCCAGTAGTTTACAGGGAACACACGGCTACACCTTC.

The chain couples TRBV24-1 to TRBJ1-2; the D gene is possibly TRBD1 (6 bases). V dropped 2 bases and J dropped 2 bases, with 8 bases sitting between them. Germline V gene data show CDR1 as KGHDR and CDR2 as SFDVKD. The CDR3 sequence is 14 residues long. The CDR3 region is CATSDWTVNYGYTF. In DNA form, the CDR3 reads TGTGCCACCAGTGATTGGACAGTAAACTATGGCTACACCTTC.

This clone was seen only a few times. This chain's CDR3 is CASRGQGAFF. The CDR3 DNA is TGTGCCAGCAGAGGACAGGGGGCTTTCTTT. The chain has TRBV7-4 and TRBJ1-1; 9 bases line up with TRBD1. Germline values: CDR1 SGHVT, CDR2 SQSDAQ. The CDR3 has 10 residues. The V segment lost 6 bases and the J segment 11 bases; nucleotides outside the gene matches: 1.

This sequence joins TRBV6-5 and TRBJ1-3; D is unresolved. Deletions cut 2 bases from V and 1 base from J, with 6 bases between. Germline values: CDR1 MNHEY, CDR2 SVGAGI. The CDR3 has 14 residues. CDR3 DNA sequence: TGTGCCAGCAGTTACGGCAAGTCTGGAAACACCATATATTTT. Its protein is CASSYGKSGNTIYF.

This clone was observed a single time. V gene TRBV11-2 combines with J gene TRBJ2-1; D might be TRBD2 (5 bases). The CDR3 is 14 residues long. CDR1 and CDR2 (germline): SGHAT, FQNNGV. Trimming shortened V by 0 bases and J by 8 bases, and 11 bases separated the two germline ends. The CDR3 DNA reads TGTGCCAGCAGCTTAGATCGGCTAGCCCATGAGCAGTTCTTC. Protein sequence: CASSLDRLAHEQFF.

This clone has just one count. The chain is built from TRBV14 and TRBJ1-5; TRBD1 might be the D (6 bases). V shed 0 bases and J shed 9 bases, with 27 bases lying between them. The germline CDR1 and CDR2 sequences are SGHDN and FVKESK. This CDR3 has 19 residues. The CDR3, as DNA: TGTGCCAGCAGCCAAGACAAAGGGTATACAGGGAGATGGGGGAGGCCCCAGCATTTT. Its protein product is CASSQDKGYTGRWGRPQHF.

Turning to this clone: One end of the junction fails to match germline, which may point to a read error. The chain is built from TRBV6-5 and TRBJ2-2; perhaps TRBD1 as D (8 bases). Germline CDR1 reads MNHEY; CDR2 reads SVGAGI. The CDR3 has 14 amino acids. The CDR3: CASCYRGGTGELFF. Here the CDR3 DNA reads TGTGCCAGCTGTTACAGGGGGGGTACCGGGGAGCTGTTTTTT.

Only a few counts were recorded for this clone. CDR3 DNA: TGTGCCAGCAGCCTCCAGGGAGGGGGGTTCTCTGGAAACACCATATATTTT. Translating it yields CASSLQGGGFSGNTIYF. This chain uses TRBV3-1 (or the pseudogene TRBV3-2) with TRBJ1-3, with D tentatively TRBD1 (6 bases). Trimming took 4 bases from V and 0 from J, leaving 16 bases between them. The length of the CDR3 is 17 residues. Germline-derived CDR1 and CDR2 are LGHDT and YNNKEL (reference sequence).

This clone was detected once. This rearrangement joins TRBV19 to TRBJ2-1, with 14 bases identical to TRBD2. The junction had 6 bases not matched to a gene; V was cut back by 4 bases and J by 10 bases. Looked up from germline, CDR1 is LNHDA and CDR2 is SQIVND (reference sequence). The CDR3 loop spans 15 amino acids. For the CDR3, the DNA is TGTGCCAGTAGTACGGGACTAGCGGGAGTGCGGGAGCAGTTCTTC. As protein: CASSTGLAGVREQFF.

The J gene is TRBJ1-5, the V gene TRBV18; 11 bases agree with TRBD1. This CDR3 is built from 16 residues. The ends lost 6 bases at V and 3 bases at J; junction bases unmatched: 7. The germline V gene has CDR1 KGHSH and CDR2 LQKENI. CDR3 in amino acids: CASSRGQGGPNQPQHF. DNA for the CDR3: TGTGCCAGCTCTCGGGGACAGGGGGGCCCCAATCAGCCCCAGCATTTT.

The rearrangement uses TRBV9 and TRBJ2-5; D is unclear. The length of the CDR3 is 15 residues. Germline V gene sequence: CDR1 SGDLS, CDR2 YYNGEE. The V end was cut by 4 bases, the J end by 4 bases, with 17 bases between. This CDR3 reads CASSPRPTPVETQYF. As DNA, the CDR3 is TGTGCCAGCAGCCCCCGACCGACACCCGTAGAGACCCAGTACTTC. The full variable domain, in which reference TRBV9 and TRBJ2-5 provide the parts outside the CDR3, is DSGVTQTPKHLITATGQRVTLRCSPRSGDLSVYWYQQSLDQGLQFLIQYYNGEERAKGNILERFSAQQFPDLHSELNLSSLELGDSALYFCASSPRPTPVETQYFGPGTRLLVL.

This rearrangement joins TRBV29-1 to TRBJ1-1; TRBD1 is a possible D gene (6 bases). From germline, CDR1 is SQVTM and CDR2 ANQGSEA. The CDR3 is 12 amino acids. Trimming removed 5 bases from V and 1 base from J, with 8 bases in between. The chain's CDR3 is CSVTGPNTEAFF. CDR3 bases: TGCAGCGTTACAGGGCCGAACACTGAAGCTTTCTTT. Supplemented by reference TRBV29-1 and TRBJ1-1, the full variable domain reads SAVISQKPSRDICQRGTSLTIQCQVDSQVTMMFWYRQQPGQSLTLIATANQGSEATYESGFVIDKFPISRPNLTFSTLTVSNMSPEDSSIYLCSVTGPNTEAFFGQGTRLTVV.

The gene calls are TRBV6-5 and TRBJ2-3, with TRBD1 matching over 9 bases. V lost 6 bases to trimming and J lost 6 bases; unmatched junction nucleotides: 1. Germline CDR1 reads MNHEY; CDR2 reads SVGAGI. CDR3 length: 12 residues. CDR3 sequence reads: CASRTGGDTQYF. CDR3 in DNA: TGTGCCAGCAGGACAGGGGGTGATACGCAGTATTTT.

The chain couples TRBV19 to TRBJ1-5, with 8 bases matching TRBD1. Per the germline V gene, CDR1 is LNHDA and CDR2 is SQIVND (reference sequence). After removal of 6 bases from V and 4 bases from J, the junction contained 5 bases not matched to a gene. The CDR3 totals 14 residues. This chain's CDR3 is CASSEQGVNQPQHF. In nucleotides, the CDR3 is TGTGCCAGTAGCGAACAGGGGGTTAATCAGCCCCAGCATTTT.

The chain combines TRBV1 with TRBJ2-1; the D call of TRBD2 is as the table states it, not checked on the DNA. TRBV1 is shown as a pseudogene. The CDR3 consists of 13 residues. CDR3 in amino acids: CTSSSGPGNEQFF. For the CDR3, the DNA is TGCACCAGCAGTTCTGGTCCCGGCAATGAGCAGTTCTTC.

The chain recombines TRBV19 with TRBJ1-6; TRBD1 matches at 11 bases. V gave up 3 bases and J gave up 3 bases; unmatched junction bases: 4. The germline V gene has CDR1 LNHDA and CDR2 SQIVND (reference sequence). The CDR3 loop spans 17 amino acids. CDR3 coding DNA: TGTGCCAGTAGTATTGGACAGGGGGCGAACTATAATTCACCCCTCCACTTT. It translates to CASSIGQGANYNSPLHF.

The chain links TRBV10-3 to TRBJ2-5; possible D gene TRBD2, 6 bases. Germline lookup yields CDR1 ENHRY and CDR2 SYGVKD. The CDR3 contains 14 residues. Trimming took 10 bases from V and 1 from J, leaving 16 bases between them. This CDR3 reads CATAGPSAQETQYF. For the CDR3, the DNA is TGTGCCACCGCGGGGCCCTCCGCCCAAGAGACCCAGTACTTC.

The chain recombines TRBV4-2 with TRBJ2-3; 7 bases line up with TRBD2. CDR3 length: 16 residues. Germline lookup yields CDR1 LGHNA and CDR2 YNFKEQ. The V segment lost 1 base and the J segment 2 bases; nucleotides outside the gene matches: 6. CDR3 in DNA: TGTGCCAGCAGCCAAGTTTCGGGGGGAAACACAGATACGCAGTATTTT. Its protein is CASSQVSGGNTDTQYF.

The CDR3 reads CASGQGALASPLHF. The CDR3 region has the DNA TGTGCCAGCGGACAGGGGGCGCTTGCTTCACCCCTCCACTTT. This chain links TRBV2 with TRBJ1-6; TRBD1 matches 11 bases. CDR1 and CDR2 (germline): SNHLY, FYNNEI. The CDR3 has 14 residues. V trimming: 8 bases; J trimming: 9 bases; junction bases outside the gene matches: 6.

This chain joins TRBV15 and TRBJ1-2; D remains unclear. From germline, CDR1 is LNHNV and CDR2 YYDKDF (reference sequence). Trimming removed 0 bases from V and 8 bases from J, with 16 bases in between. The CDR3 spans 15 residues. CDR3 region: CATSRDSDPKEGYTF. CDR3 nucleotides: TGTGCCACCAGCAGAGATTCCGACCCTAAGGAGGGCTACACCTTC.

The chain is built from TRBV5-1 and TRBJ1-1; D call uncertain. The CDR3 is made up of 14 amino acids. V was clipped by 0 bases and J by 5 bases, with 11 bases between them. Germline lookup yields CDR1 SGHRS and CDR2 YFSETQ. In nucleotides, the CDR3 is TGCGCCAGCAGCTTGGGAGGGTTTAGGACTGAAGCTTTCTTT. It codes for CASSLGGFRTEAFF.

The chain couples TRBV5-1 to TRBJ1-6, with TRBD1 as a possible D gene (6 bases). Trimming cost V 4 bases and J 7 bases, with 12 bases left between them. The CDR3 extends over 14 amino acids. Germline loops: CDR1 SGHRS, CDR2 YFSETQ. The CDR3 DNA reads TGCGCCAGCAGCCTGATCCAGGGGAATTCACCCCTCCACTTT. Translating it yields CASSLIQGNSPLHF.

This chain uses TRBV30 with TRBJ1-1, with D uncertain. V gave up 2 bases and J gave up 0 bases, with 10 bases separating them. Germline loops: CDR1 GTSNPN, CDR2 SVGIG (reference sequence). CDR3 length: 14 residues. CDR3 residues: CAWSKETVNTEAFF. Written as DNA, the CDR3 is TGTGCCTGGAGTAAGGAGACTGTGAACACTGAAGCTTTCTTT.